These 17 T cell receptor beta chains were sequenced from one sample in a study of patients and donors after allogeneic stem cell transplantation (dated by TCRdb to about 2020). Library preparation used RT-PCR. The reads were generated on a NextSeq 550. The public reads were quality trimmed at Q25 with fastp and then assembled into clones with MiXCR by TCRdb, keeping productive beta chains. Here each entry gathers all rows of one CDR3 protein and keeps the most common genes and DNA. This sample comprises about 960,000 distinct CDR3 sequences, over 15% of them detected only once. The ten largest account for roughly 6% of the sample. The sample comprised blood, either unsorted or a sorted T cell fraction (not recorded which). The receptors originated from a human donor who was either an allogeneic HSCT recipient or a stem cell or donor lymphocyte infusion donor (not recorded which). It is not recorded whose cells these are; they may come from a transplant donor.

The V and J genes are TRBV11-2 and TRBJ2-7; 7 bases fit TRBD2. Per the germline V gene, CDR1 is SGHAT and CDR2 is FQNNGV. There are 16 residues in the CDR3. V was pared by 6 bases and J by 6 bases, with 17 bases of the junction left unmatched. Here the CDR3 reads CASSDKGRESTVEQYF. The DNA of the CDR3 is TGTGCCAGCAGTGACAAGGGGCGGGAGTCTACTGTCGAGCAGTACTTC.

The chain has TRBV27 and TRBJ1-5, with D perhaps TRBD1 (6 bases). The V gene's germline CDR1 is MNHEY and CDR2 SMNVEV (reference sequence). The CDR3 is 16 residues long. V was clipped by 5 bases and J by 1 base, with 15 bases between them. The CDR3 DNA sequence: TGTGCCAGCAGTACCCACCTCAGGGGCAGCAATCAGCCCCAGCATTTT. Amino acid sequence: CASSTHLRGSNQPQHF.

The gene calls are TRBV5-1 and TRBJ2-3, with a possible D match to TRBD2 (5 bases). CDR3 length equals 15 residues. CDR1 and CDR2 from the germline V gene are SGHRS and YFSETQ. V lost 4 bases to trimming and J lost 2 bases, with 14 bases between them. The CDR3 sequence is CASSPAQTNTDTQYF. CDR3 in DNA: TGCGCCAGCAGCCCTGCGCAGACTAACACAGATACGCAGTATTTT.

This clonotype was seen many times. V and J are TRBV12-3 or TRBV12-4 and TRBJ2-1, with D perhaps matching TRBD1 or TRBD2 (5 bases each). The CDR3 consists of 14 residues. Trimming left V 1 base short and J 6 bases short, with 10 bases between. CDR3 sequence: CASSLGGMSNEQFF. The CDR3 DNA reads as TGTGCCAGCAGTTTAGGGGGGATGAGCAATGAGCAGTTCTTC.

The rearrangement uses TRBV29-1 and TRBJ2-7, with 7 nucleotides matching TRBD2. The J segment lost 5 bases and the V segment lost 4 bases, leaving 5 bases of the junction unmatched. CDR3 length: 12 amino acids. Germline CDR1 is SQVTM and CDR2 is ANQGSEA. The CDR3 nucleotides read TGCAGCGTTGGGGGGGGAGTCAACGAGCAGTACTTC. The encoded protein is CSVGGGVNEQYF.

This clonotype appeared many times. The chain recombines TRBV20-1 with TRBJ2-3; D unresolved. V was shortened by 0 bases and J by 2 bases, with 9 bases between the two germline ends. This CDR3 has 14 residues. Germline-derived CDR1 and CDR2 are DFQATT and SNEGSKA (reference sequence). CDR3 bases: TGCAGTGCTAGAGATCACGGAGCCACAGATACGCAGTATTTT. Translation gives CSARDHGATDTQYF.

The chain employs TRBV7-2 and TRBJ1-1, with D tentatively TRBD1 (6 bases). CDR3 length: 17 residues. Germline CDR1 is SGHTA and CDR2 is FQGNSA. V lost 4 bases and J lost 4, with 22 bases in between. The CDR3 sequence: CASSYLGGLLISTEAFF. DNA for the CDR3: TGTGCCAGCAGCTACCTTGGGGGCTTGCTTATTTCCACTGAAGCTTTCTTT.

V is TRBV20-1 and J is TRBJ2-7; a weak D match, TRBD1 (5 bases). Germline loops: CDR1 DFQATT, CDR2 SNEGSKA (reference sequence). V shed 6 bases and J shed 2 bases, with 17 bases lying between them. This CDR3 region has 14 residues. In DNA form, the CDR3 reads TGCAGTGCAATTGACAGTTCCCCACCCTACGAGCAGTACTTC. This codes for CSAIDSSPPYEQYF.

The J gene is TRBJ2-7, the V gene TRBV20-1; D possibly corresponds to TRBD2 (5 bases). The CDR3 has 13 amino acids. Trimming pared 6 bases from V and 0 bases from J, leaving 12 bases between. Germline lookup yields CDR1 DFQATT and CDR2 SNEGSKA (reference sequence). CDR3: CSAGRVDSYEQYF. CDR3 coding DNA: TGCAGTGCAGGGCGGGTGGACTCCTACGAGCAGTACTTC.

The chain joins TRBV18 to TRBJ2-1; D might be TRBD1 (5 bases). Trimming removed 3 bases at V and 9 bases at J, with 9 bases between. The CDR3 is 12 amino acids. Germline CDR1 KGHSH, CDR2 LQKENI. In DNA form, the CDR3 reads TGTGCCAGCTCACCGCAGGGCGGTGAGCAGTTCTTC. Translating it yields CASSPQGGEQFF. Drawing the rest from reference TRBV18 and TRBJ2-1, the complete variable domain is NAGVMQNPRHLVRRRGQEARLRCSPMKGHSHVYWYRQLPEEGLKFMVYLQKENIIDESGMPKERFSAEFPKEGPSILRIQQVVRGDSAAYFCASSPQGGEQFFGPGTRLTVL.

V and J are TRBV25-1 and TRBJ1-1; D not resolved. The V end lost 5 bases, the J end lost 8 bases, and 12 bases lay between the germline ends. CDR1 and CDR2 (germline): MGHDK, SYGVNS. The CDR3 runs to 12 residues. CDR3 sequence (DNA): TGTGCCAGCAGTTCAACGATCGTCGAAGCTTTCTTT. Translated, it gives CASSSTIVEAFF.

The chain uses TRBV6-1 and TRBJ2-3, with D possibly matching TRBD2 (6 bases). CDR3 size: 17 residues. Trimming stripped 7 bases from V and 0 bases from J, with 20 bases between. Per germline, CDR1 MNHNS and CDR2 SASEGT. Written as DNA, the CDR3 is TGTGCCAGCAAACGGGACCTGGGGGGTATCAGCACAGATACGCAGTATTTT. Its protein is CASKRDLGGISTDTQYF.

This clonotype was picked up a small number of times. The V and J genes are TRBV12-3 or TRBV12-4 and TRBJ2-1; D call uncertain. V was cut by 3 bases and J by 9 bases, with 15 bases left in between. This CDR3 has 14 residues. In nucleotides, the CDR3 is TGTGCCAGCAGTTTTGTTGAGCGCAGTGGTGAGCAGTTCTTC. Protein: CASSFVERSGEQFF.

The chain has TRBV3-1 and TRBJ2-7; 7 nucleotides align to TRBD1. Per germline, CDR1 LGHDT and CDR2 YNNKEL (reference sequence). This CDR3 has 19 residues. V shed 0 bases and J 5 bases; nucleotides not matched to a gene: 19. CDR3 sequence reads: CASSQDSVSPGQMRHEQYF. The CDR3 region has the DNA TGTGCCAGCAGCCAAGACAGCGTCTCTCCGGGACAGATGCGACACGAGCAGTACTTC.

The V and J genes are TRBV7-6 and TRBJ1-2, with a tentative D call TRBD1 (5 bases). Trimming stripped 5 bases from V and 6 bases from J, with 16 bases between. The germline V gene has CDR1 SGHVS and CDR2 FNYEAQ. This CDR3 comprises 14 residues. Written as DNA, the CDR3 is TGTGCCAGCAGCCCTGCGGGGGGGGGAGATGGCTACACCTTC. Its translation: CASSPAGGGDGYTF.

The genes are TRBV12-3 or TRBV12-4 and TRBJ2-7; D assignment may be TRBD1 or TRBD2 (5 bases each). Trimming took off 5 bases at V and 5 bases at J, with 16 bases between the two ends. The CDR3 sequence is 14 residues long. CDR3: CASSRDVGLDEQYF. CDR3 nucleotide sequence: TGTGCCAGCAGTAGGGACGTAGGGCTTGACGAGCAGTACTTC.

This clonotype has just a few counts. The chain links TRBV7-3 to TRBJ2-1; 16 bases map to TRBD2. V lost 5 bases to trimming and J lost 0 bases; unmatched junction nucleotides: 7. CDR3 length: 19 residues. The germline gives CDR1 SGHTA, CDR2 FQGTGA. The CDR3 region is CASSPGLAGGMISYNEQFF. The DNA of the CDR3 is TGTGCCAGCAGCCCGGGACTAGCGGGAGGGATGATCTCCTACAATGAGCAGTTCTTC. Full variable domain (outside the CDR3, taken from reference TRBV7-3 and TRBJ2-1): GAGVSQTPSNKVTEKGKYVELRCDPISGHTALYWYRQSLGQGPEFLIYFQGTGAADDSGLPNDRFFAVRPEGSVSTLKIQRTERGDSAVYLCASSPGLAGGMISYNEQFFGPGTRLTVL.